This T cell receptor (beta chain) derives from a study of a mutant IDH1 vaccine in newly diagnosed glioma. As for the study in general: With temozolomide cycles, or 4-6 weeks after radiotherapy alone, vaccination was started. It was radiotherapy, temozolomide, or both that patients received previously, with most receiving both.

In regard to this clone: Its specificity is unknown.

Germline lookup yields CDR1 SGHNT and CDR2 YYREEE (reference sequence). V shed 4 bases and J shed 7 bases, with 20 bases lying between them. This CDR3 spans 16 amino acids. Produced via immunoSEQ multiplex PCR; TCRdb's table is partial and in-frame only. The table records about 40,000 clones, about nine tenths of them present only once. The sample's time point: week 5, during vaccination. Each dose of the vaccine consisted of 300 ug of mutant IDH1 20-mer peptide, with topical imiquimod. This clonotype was obtained from a man between 45 and 60 years old with glioma. The starting material was PBMCs, obtained from a glioma patient whose treatment included an IDH1 peptide vaccine. This chain uses TRBV5-4 with TRBJ1-4, with TRBD1 as a possible D gene (6 bases). In DNA form, the CDR3 reads TGTGCCAGCAGCCTGGCAGGGGCGGGCAGAATTGAAAAACTGTTTTTT. This codes for CASSLAGAGRIEKLFF.